Following are 7 T cell receptor beta chains from one sample sequenced in a study of vaccination and CD4 T cells after COVID-19. Their cognate antigens are unknown. As for treatment: roughly 11-day PBMC culture with coronavirus spike peptide pools or control peptides (ViraFEST assay). The Oncomine TCR Beta short-read assay sequenced DNA from cultured CD4+ T cells. A single record per CDR3 protein comes from TCRdb applying MiXCR to the PCR reads. The profile covers 10,000 or so distinct CDR3 sequences, with about two thirds appearing a single time and less than 9.5% taken by the ten largest. The sample consisted of CD4+ T cells from blood, cultured in vitro. The receptors stem from a human donor who had recovered from COVID-19.

This clonotype was seen once. The chain recombines TRBV20-1 with TRBJ2-3, with 9 bases aligning to TRBD2. CDR1 and CDR2 from the germline V gene are DFQATT and SNEGSKA (reference sequence). V lost 6 bases, J lost 8 bases, and 9 bases stayed unmatched. The CDR3 sequence is 13 residues long. The CDR3 protein is CSAHLAGGSTQYF. The CDR3 DNA reads as TGCAGTGCCCACCTGGCGGGAGGGAGTACGCAGTATTTT.

The table lists this clonotype with a few counts. This chain uses TRBV6-1 with TRBJ1-5, with 7 bases identical to TRBD1. V dropped 0 bases and J dropped 7; count of bases not matched to a gene: 6. This CDR3 comprises 15 residues. The V gene's germline CDR1 is MNHNS and CDR2 SASEGT. The CDR3 nucleotides are TGTGCCAGCAGTGAAGCCCTGACAGGGTCCCAGCCCCAGCATTTT. Residues: CASSEALTGSQPQHF.

This clonotype was recorded a few times. The rearrangement uses TRBV6-1 and TRBJ1-5, with D tentatively TRBD1 (6 bases). CDR1 and CDR2 (germline): MNHNS, SASEGT. The CDR3 extends over 12 amino acids. V was cut by 11 bases and J by 5 bases, with 13 bases left in between. The CDR3 reads CAVGGGYQPQHF. The DNA of the CDR3 is TGTGCCGTTGGGGGGGGCTATCAGCCCCAGCATTTT.

The rearrangement links TRBV6-5 to TRBJ2-2; the match to TRBD2 covers 7 bases. The germline gives CDR1 MNHEY, CDR2 SVGAGI. V was clipped by 2 bases and J by 7 bases; unmatched bases: 10. This CDR3 contains 16 residues. The CDR3 nucleotides read TGTGCCAGCAGTTACGTTGGCGGGAGTATCGTCGGGGAGCTGTTTTTT. It specifies CASSYVGGSIVGELFF.

The rearrangement links TRBV11-2 to TRBJ1-6; TRBD1 agrees at 7 bases. The V and J ends lost 5 bases and 9 bases, in that order; junction bases with no gene match: 10. CDR1 is SGHAT, CDR2 FQNNGV, per germline. This CDR3 is built from 15 residues. The CDR3 DNA reads as TGTGCCAGCAGCGGGACAACAGGGGATCTTTCACCCCTCCACTTT. Residues: CASSGTTGDLSPLHF.

V is TRBV30 and J is TRBJ2-1, with 7 bases identical to TRBD2. The length of the CDR3 is 15 residues. With 1 base clipped from V and 10 bases from J, the junction kept 13 bases outside the gene matches. Germline CDR1 reads GTSNPN; CDR2 reads SVGIG (reference sequence). CDR3 DNA sequence: TGTGCCTGGAGTGAATTAGCGGGTTCTGTGGACGAGCAGTTCTTC. It encodes CAWSELAGSVDEQFF.

This clonotype appeared once. One junction end does not reproduce the germline sequence, and a read error may be involved. The chain has TRBV11-2 and TRBJ1-6, with 7 positions matching TRBD1. The CDR3 contains 15 residues. Germline CDR1 reads SGHAT; CDR2 reads FQNNGV. The CDR3 protein is CVSSFQGGPSSPLHF. The DNA for the CDR3 is TGTGTCAGCAGCTTTCAGGGGGGGCCCTCCTCACCCCTCCACTTT.